This T cell receptor beta chain was sequenced in a study of blood T cell repertoires in COVID-19. At the level of the study: Collection of acute and convalescent COVID-19 samples took place in the United States, Italy and Spain. From T cells, B-cell-depleted T cells, or PBMCs came the material, which was cDNA or gDNA.

Original data processing: Reference gene primers were amplified, and this amplification served to estimate nucleated cell counts. Here immunoSEQ multiplex PCR was the method, and the copy in TCRdb shows in-frame clones only, minus some. The DNA was the basis for D and trimming; V, J and clone size are from that table. Here the sample spans tens of thousands of clones, 76% being singletons. CDR1 and CDR2 (germline): LNHDA, SQIVND (reference sequence). The CDR3 totals 15 residues. V gave up 8 bases and J gave up 0 bases, with 17 bases separating them. This clone was counted at least ten times. Material: peripheral blood. The sequence was collected from a man aged 55 to 69 with COVID-19, enrolled during active disease. This rearrangement joins TRBV19 to TRBJ2-7; weak D call: TRBD1 (5 bases). CDR3 sequence: CASSKPDSLSYEQYF. CDR3 bases: TGTGCCAGTTCGAAACCAGACAGTCTCTCCTACGAGCAGTACTTC.